A selection of T cell receptor beta chains follows, all from one sample in a study of blood T cells in healthy people across ages. TCRdb ran MiXCR on the 5' RACE reads and lists one entry per CDR3 protein. The sample holds roughly 680,000 distinct CDR3 sequences, approximately 52% seen once. The sample comprised blood. These receptors came from a woman older than 75 in good health. Each CDR3 is given with its conserved first and last residue. A D gene is named only where the DNA matches it firmly. Clone sizes are given selectively: once, few, many, or a class where the clone is expanded.

TRBJ1-2,many,TRBV20-1,-,CSVRVRYGYTF,TGCAGTGTTAGGGTTCGCTATGGCTACACCTTC
TRBJ2-3,-,TRBV7-6,TRBD2,CASSPPGVREGADTQYF,TGTGCCAGCAGCCCGCCGGGAGTGCGGGAGGGGGCAGATACGCAGTATTTT
TRBJ2-7,-,TRBV5-4,-,CASRQDRNRDEQYF,TGTGCCAGCAGGCAAGACAGGAATCGCGACGAGCAGTACTTC
TRBJ2-2,-,TRBV6-6,-,CASSYSSPPTGELFF,TGTGCCAGCAGTTACTCCTCTCCTCCTACCGGGGAGCTGTTTTTT
TRBJ2-5,many,TRBV20-1,-,CSARVQETQYF,TGCAGTGCTAGGGTTCAAGAGACCCAGTACTTC
TRBJ2-7,-,TRBV6-2/TRBV6-3,-,CASSLPTEPYSYEQYF,TGTGCCAGCAGCCTCCCGACCGAGCCCTATTCCTACGAGCAGTACTTC
TRBJ2-1,-,TRBV3-1,-,CTSSSRLWNEQFF,TGTACCAGCAGCTCCCGGCTTTGGAATGAGCAGTTCTTC
TRBJ1-1,many,TRBV20-1,-,CSARDFRGNTEAFF,TGCAGTGCTAGAGATTTCCGGGGGAACACTGAAGCTTTCTTT
TRBJ2-1,many,TRBV7-3,-,CASSVGSNNEQFF,TGTGCCAGCAGCGTAGGGAGTAACAATGAGCAGTTCTTC
TRBJ2-7,-,TRBV3-1,TRBD1,CASSQDHGTGSEQYF,TGTGCCAGCAGCCAAGATCATGGGACAGGGTCCGAGCAGTACTTC
TRBJ2-5,few,TRBV4-2,TRBD2,CASSQGGGPQETQYF,TGTGCCAGCAGCCAAGGCGGGGGACCACAAGAGACCCAGTACTTC
TRBJ1-1,-,TRBV29-1,-,CSVEDLRNTEAFF,TGCAGCGTTGAAGATCTCAGGAACACTGAAGCTTTCTTT
TRBJ1-2,-,TRBV10-3,-,CAISNTGYDGYTF,TGTGCCATCAGTAACACAGGGTACGATGGCTACACCTTC
TRBJ2-1,-,TRBV6-6,TRBD2,CASSPQGTSGYNEQFF,TGTGCCAGCAGTCCGCAAGGGACTAGCGGTTACAATGAGCAGTTCTTC
TRBJ2-3,many,TRBV10-3,-,CAISVSRWTTGVDTQYF,TGTGCCATCAGTGTCAGTAGGTGGACTACGGGCGTCGATACGCAGTATTTT
TRBJ2-1,-,TRBV20-1,-,CSASSPYHNEQFF,TGCAGTGCTAGTTCTCCCTACCACAATGAGCAGTTCTTC
TRBJ2-1,many,TRBV5-1,TRBD2,CASSPGFGGGPLNEQFF,TGCGCCAGCAGCCCGGGCTTTGGGGGAGGGCCTCTGAATGAGCAGTTCTTC
TRBJ2-5,-,TRBV6-6,-,CASSSASGTTETQYF,TGTGCCAGCAGTTCCGCCTCCGGGACAACCGAGACCCAGTACTTC
TRBJ1-4,-,TRBV25-1,-,CASSDRGNNEKLFF,TGTGCCAGCAGTGACAGGGGAAATAATGAAAAACTGTTTTTT
TRBJ2-7,once,TRBV6-5,-,CASSYGRGDYEQYF,TGTGCCAGCAGTTACGGGCGGGGAGACTACGAGCAGTACTTC
TRBJ2-3,-,TRBV5-1,TRBD1,CASSLKLGTGAHSSTDTQYF,TGCGCCAGCAGCTTGAAGTTGGGGACAGGGGCCCACTCTAGCACAGATACGCAGTATTTT
TRBJ2-1,-,TRBV5-1,-,CASSLATYGANEQFF,TGCGCCAGCAGCTTGGCTACGTACGGGGCCAATGAGCAGTTCTTC
TRBJ2-5,many,TRBV6-6,TRBD1,CASSAGQGRGTQYF,TGTGCCAGCAGTGCAGGACAGGGCCGGGGGACCCAGTACTTC
TRBJ2-5,few,TRBV24-1,TRBD1,CATSDWGAGQGETQYF,TGTGCCACCAGTGATTGGGGAGCGGGACAGGGAGAGACCCAGTACTTC
TRBJ1-6,-,TRBV7-2,-,CASSFRGRMGGYSPLHF,TGTGCCAGCAGCTTCCGAGGACGTATGGGGGGGTATTCACCCCTCCACTTT
TRBJ2-5,few,TRBV10-3,-,CAISWESGLQETQYF,TGTGCCATCAGTTGGGAGTCAGGACTCCAAGAGACCCAGTACTTC
TRBJ1-5,few,TRBV24-1,-,CATMGTDSNQPQHF,TGTGCCACCATGGGGACCGATAGCAATCAGCCCCAGCATTTT